The rows below give T cell receptor beta chains drawn from one sample of a study of T-cell reconstitution after alpha-beta-depleted transplantation in children. TCRdb redid the calling of the PCR reads with MiXCR, one entry per CDR3 protein. The data show about 980,000 distinct CDR3 sequences, 25% to 35% seen once. The starting material was PBMCs, mostly from graft donor cells, obtained 360 days after TCRalphabeta/CD19-depleted stem cell transplant. These receptors were taken from a boy less than two years old who had a stem cell transplant for SCID, so the T cells may come from the graft donor. Both conserved end residues are part of each CDR3. The D gene is left open where the match is weak. Clone size is given for some rows only: seen once, a few or many times, or a class if the clone is expanded.

d_gene: TRBD1
j_gene: TRBJ2-1
v_gene: TRBV12-3/TRBV12-4
abundance: .
CDR3aa: CASSRTGPTYNEQFF
CDR3nt: TGTGCCAGCAGCCGGACAGGACCTACGTACAATGAGCAGTTCTTC

d_gene: .
j_gene: TRBJ1-1
v_gene: TRBV5-1
abundance: few
CDR3aa: CASSLGGQGAEAFF
CDR3nt: TGCGCCAGCAGCTTGGGGGGGCAAGGGGCTGAAGCTTTCTTT

d_gene: .
j_gene: TRBJ2-5
v_gene: TRBV15
abundance: .
CDR3aa: CATSRDPVNQETQYF
CDR3nt: TGTGCCACCAGCAGGGACCCGGTGAATCAAGAGACCCAGTACTTC

d_gene: TRBD1
j_gene: TRBJ2-3
v_gene: TRBV5-1
abundance: .
CDR3aa: CASSWTGDTDTQYF
CDR3nt: TGCGCCAGCAGCTGGACAGGCGACACAGATACGCAGTATTTT

d_gene: .
j_gene: TRBJ1-2
v_gene: TRBV5-1
abundance: few
CDR3aa: CASSPDHSNYGYTF
CDR3nt: TGCGCCAGCAGCCCCGACCATTCTAACTATGGCTACACCTTC

d_gene: TRBD2
j_gene: TRBJ2-3
v_gene: TRBV10-3
abundance: few
CDR3aa: CAISEFSGGTDTQYF
CDR3nt: TGTGCCATCAGTGAGTTTAGCGGGGGGACTGATACGCAGTATTTT

d_gene: TRBD1
j_gene: TRBJ1-2
v_gene: TRBV6-1
abundance: many
CDR3aa: CASSSTGSRHYGYTF
CDR3nt: TGTGCCAGCAGCTCGACAGGGTCAAGGCACTATGGCTACACCTTC

d_gene: .
j_gene: TRBJ2-3
v_gene: TRBV9
abundance: many
CDR3aa: CASSVVSTDTQYF
CDR3nt: TGTGCCAGCAGCGTAGTAAGCACAGATACGCAGTATTTT

d_gene: .
j_gene: TRBJ2-1
v_gene: TRBV5-1
abundance: few
CDR3aa: CASSLDQTDLYNEQFF
CDR3nt: TGCGCCAGCAGCTTGGATCAGACAGACCTATACAATGAGCAGTTCTTC

d_gene: .
j_gene: TRBJ1-6
v_gene: TRBV28
abundance: .
CDR3aa: CASSSFGAYNSPLHF
CDR3nt: TGTGCCAGCAGTTCCTTCGGGGCATATAATTCACCCCTCCACTTT

d_gene: .
j_gene: TRBJ2-5
v_gene: TRBV6-1
abundance: .
CDR3aa: CASSRQGGHGYQETQYF
CDR3nt: TGTGCCAGCAGTCGGCAAGGGGGACATGGGTACCAAGAGACCCAGTACTTC

d_gene: TRBD2
j_gene: TRBJ2-3
v_gene: TRBV7-2
abundance: .
CDR3aa: CASSYSGGGPDTQYF
CDR3nt: TGTGCCAGCAGCTATAGCGGGGGAGGCCCAGATACGCAGTATTTT

d_gene: .
j_gene: TRBJ2-7
v_gene: TRBV2
abundance: many
CDR3aa: CASRTGSSYEQYF
CDR3nt: TGTGCCAGCAGGACAGGCAGCTCCTACGAGCAGTACTTC

d_gene: .
j_gene: TRBJ2-1
v_gene: TRBV4-3
abundance: .
CDR3aa: CASSQEGRGHYNEQFF
CDR3nt: TGCGCCAGCAGCCAAGAAGGCCGCGGACACTACAATGAGCAGTTCTTC

d_gene: .
j_gene: TRBJ2-7
v_gene: TRBV12-3/TRBV12-4
abundance: .
CDR3aa: CASSFSGWGQYF
CDR3nt: TGTGCCAGCAGTTTTTCCGGATGGGGGCAGTACTTC

d_gene: .
j_gene: TRBJ2-2
v_gene: TRBV2
abundance: .
CDR3aa: CASSEYADTGELFF
CDR3nt: TGTGCCAGCAGTGAATATGCCGACACCGGGGAGCTGTTTTTT

d_gene: .
j_gene: TRBJ1-1
v_gene: TRBV12-3/TRBV12-4
abundance: many
CDR3aa: CASSLGSNTEAFF
CDR3nt: TGTGCCAGCAGTTTAGGTTCGAACACTGAAGCTTTCTTT

d_gene: .
j_gene: TRBJ1-2
v_gene: TRBV12-3/TRBV12-4
abundance: few
CDR3aa: CASSLARRGGNYGYTF
CDR3nt: TGTGCCAGCAGTTTAGCCCGCCGGGGGGGTAACTATGGCTACACCTTC

d_gene: .
j_gene: TRBJ1-1
v_gene: TRBV7-9
abundance: .
CDR3aa: CASSRLRDVTEAFF
CDR3nt: TGTGCCAGCAGCCGACTCCGAGATGTCACTGAAGCTTTCTTT

d_gene: TRBD1
j_gene: TRBJ1-2
v_gene: TRBV7-2
abundance: .
CDR3aa: CASSTPPGTGVQGGYTF
CDR3nt: TGTGCCAGCAGCACCCCCCCGGGGACAGGGGTTCAGGGTGGCTACACCTTC